This T cell receptor beta chain emerged from a study of blood T cell repertoires in COVID-19. Across the whole study: Samples of COVID-19 (acute and convalescent) were obtained from the United States, Italy and Spain. T cells, B-cell-depleted T cells, or PBMCs supplied cDNA or gDNA.

Germline V gene data show CDR1 as GTSNPN and CDR2 as SVGIG (reference sequence). The CDR3 extends over 15 amino acids. Between the trimmed V and J ends, which lost 3 bases and 0 bases, there was a span of 13 bases. This clone was detected ten times or more. As handled by the study authors: The assay estimated nucleated cells by amplifying reference gene primers. The assay was immunoSEQ multiplex PCR, and TCRdb's table has in-frame clones only and misses some. Clone size and the V and J calls come from that table; the DNA yielded D and trimming. The sample has nearly 250,000 clones; about 83% are singletons. Self-reported history from a screening survey and questionnaire set each donor's cohort.

The chain carries TRBV30 and TRBJ2-3; D not certain. The sequenced sample was PBMCs or T cells enriched from blood (not recorded which). This TCR came from a woman aged 45-60 years who had recovered from COVID-19. The CDR3: CAWRMTRYSTDTQYF. DNA of the CDR3: TGTGCCTGGAGGATGACACGGTATAGCACAGATACGCAGTATTTT.